The 26 T cell receptor beta chains below all came from one sample that was sequenced in a study of blood T cell repertoires in COVID-19. Repertoires were generated with immunoSEQ multiplex PCR, while TCRdb's copy carries only in-frame clones and drops some. The sample shows more than 100,000 clones, around 84% of them seen only once. Sequencing was carried out using PBMCs or T cells enriched from blood (not recorded which). The receptors were gathered from a woman in her 30s who had recovered from COVID-19.

V and J are TRBV2 and TRBJ2-1; 14 bases match TRBD2. J lost 7 bases, V lost 6 bases, and 5 bases had no gene match. There are 15 residues in the CDR3. Germline CDR1 is SNHLY and CDR2 is FYNNEI. The CDR3 loop is CASRPWTSGRNEQFF. The CDR3 DNA reads as TGTGCCAGCAGGCCATGGACTAGCGGGAGGAATGAGCAGTTCTTC. The full variable domain, its missing parts supplied by reference TRBV2 and TRBJ2-1, is EPEVTQTPSHQVTQMGQEVILRCVPISNHLYFYWYRQILGQKVEFLVSFYNNEISEKSEIFDDQFSVERPDGSNFTLKIRSTKLEDSAMYFCASRPWTSGRNEQFFGPGTRLTVL.

The chain recombines TRBV23-1 with TRBJ2-5, with D possibly TRBD2 on 5 matching bases. TRBV23-1 is marked as an open reading frame, function uncertain. Trimming pared 8 bases from V and 1 base from J, leaving 11 bases between. The CDR3 has 13 residues. DNA of the CDR3: TGCGCCAGCGGTGGAGAGGGCCAAGAGACCCAGTACTTC. Translation gives CASGGEGQETQYF.

The rearrangement uses TRBV15 and TRBJ2-7; 7 bases fit TRBD2. Losses at the gene ends were 3 bases for V and 3 bases for J; bases not matched to a gene: 8. The length of the CDR3 is 15 residues. CDR1 and CDR2 from the germline V gene are LNHNV and YYDKDF (reference sequence). As DNA, the CDR3 is TGTGCCACCAGCAGGGAAAGTAGCGGGTACTACGAGCAGTACTTC. This sequence encodes CATSRESSGYYEQYF.

This sequence joins TRBV1 and TRBJ1-4. TRBV1 has pseudogene status. The CDR3 is 16 amino acids. The CDR3 nucleotides read TGCACCAGCAGCGCCCTCTCGAGCGGGTTAGACGAAAAACTGTTTTTT. Encoded protein: CTSSALSSGLDEKLFF.

The rearrangement joins TRBV6-1 to TRBJ1-2; D gene unclear. Trimming removed 3 bases from V and 4 bases from J, with 9 bases in between. CDR1 and CDR2 (germline): MNHNS, SASEGT. The CDR3 is 13 residues long. CDR3 sequence (DNA): TGTGCCAGCAGTGACGAGGGCCTCTATGGCTACACCTTC. This encodes CASSDEGLYGYTF.

The chain has TRBV4-1 and TRBJ2-5, with TRBD2 identical over 11 bases. In germline, CDR1 is MGHRA, CDR2 YSYEKL. The J segment lost 5 bases and the V segment lost 3 bases, leaving 8 bases of the junction unmatched. The CDR3 contains 16 residues. CDR3 coding DNA: TGCGCCAGCAGCCAGTTAGCGGGAGGGCCTGGGGAGACCCAGTACTTC. Amino acids: CASSQLAGGPGETQYF.

The V gene is TRBV19, the J gene TRBJ1-2; D might be TRBD1 (6 bases). Germline V gives CDR1 LNHDA, CDR2 SQIVND (reference sequence). The CDR3 has 16 residues. Trimming stripped 6 bases from V and 6 bases from J, with 23 bases between. The CDR3 loop reads CASSTQWWGQRNGYTF. CDR3 nucleotides: TGTGCCAGTAGCACGCAATGGTGGGGGCAGCGAAATGGCTACACCTTC.

The chain combines TRBV29-1 with TRBJ2-7; weak D call: TRBD2 (6 bases). The CDR3 spans 15 residues. Trimming shortened V by 4 bases and J by 0 bases, and 16 bases separated the two germline ends. Germline V gene lookup returns CDR1 SQVTM and CDR2 ANQGSEA. CDR3 sequence: CSVARGATSSYEQYF. CDR3 sequence (DNA): TGCAGCGTTGCTCGGGGCGCGACTAGCTCCTACGAGCAGTACTTC.

The chain couples TRBV4-1 to TRBJ2-2; D perhaps matches TRBD1 (5 bases). This CDR3 is built from 15 residues. CDR1 is MGHRA, CDR2 YSYEKL, per germline. Trimming shortened V by 1 base and J by 5 bases, and 11 bases separated the two germline ends. The CDR3 bases are TGCGCCAGCAGCCAAGGTGCAGGGATGACCGGGGAGCTGTTTTTT. The encoded protein is CASSQGAGMTGELFF.

The chain uses TRBV28 and TRBJ2-7; 7 bases align to TRBD2. The V gene's germline CDR1 is MDHEN and CDR2 SYDVKM. Trimming removed 7 bases from V and 4 bases from J; junction bases left unmatched: 13. This CDR3 region has 15 residues. CDR3 coding DNA: TGTGCCAGCAATTCCGAGTGGGGAGGGCGGTACGAGCAGTACTTC. This codes for CASNSEWGGRYEQYF.

The V gene is TRBV25-1, the J gene TRBJ1-1, with a weak D call TRBD1 (5 bases). CDR3 size: 15 residues. Per the germline V gene, CDR1 is MGHDK and CDR2 is SYGVNS. V dropped 8 bases and J dropped 3 bases, with 19 bases sitting between them. The CDR3 region is CASSPKWEGYTEAFF. CDR3 DNA sequence: TGTGCCAGCTCACCCAAGTGGGAGGGGTACACTGAAGCTTTCTTT.

The chain couples TRBV2 to TRBJ2-1, with D unclear. The CDR3 sequence is 11 residues long. Germline V gene sequence: CDR1 SNHLY, CDR2 FYNNEI. Trimming removed 1 base from V and 16 bases from J, with 11 bases in between. CDR3 loop: CASSEGSVPFF. CDR3 sequence (DNA): TGTGCCAGCAGTGAAGGGAGCGTTCCCTTCTTC.

Only one count was recorded for this clone. The V call is TRBV5-1, the J call TRBJ1-6; 7 bases agree with TRBD1. V shed 4 bases and J 9 bases; nucleotides not matched to a gene: 10. CDR3 length: 15 residues. The germline gives CDR1 SGHRS, CDR2 YFSETQ. The CDR3 sequence is CASSDGQAAGSPLHF. In DNA, the CDR3 is TGCGCCAGCAGCGACGGACAGGCGGCTGGTTCACCCCTCCACTTT.

The V call is TRBV29-1, the J call TRBJ1-2; TRBD1 aligns across 10 bases. V trimming: 4 bases; J trimming: 7 bases; junction bases outside the gene matches: 9. This CDR3 has 14 residues. CDR1 and CDR2 (germline): SQVTM, ANQGSEA. CDR3 in amino acids: CSVAFDRGQGGYTF. The CDR3 DNA reads TGCAGCGTTGCGTTTGACAGGGGGCAGGGTGGCTACACCTTC. The entire variable domain, with the rest obtained from reference TRBV29-1 and TRBJ1-2, is as follows: SAVISQKPSRDICQRGTSLTIQCQVDSQVTMMFWYRQQPGQSLTLIATANQGSEATYESGFVIDKFPISRPNLTFSTLTVSNMSPEDSSIYLCSVAFDRGQGGYTFGSGTRLTVV.

The chain is built from TRBV3-1 (or the pseudogene TRBV3-2) and TRBJ2-1; 7 nucleotides align to TRBD2. The CDR3 loop spans 15 amino acids. V was pared by 1 base and J by 9 bases, with 9 bases of the junction left unmatched. The germline CDR1 and CDR2 sequences are LGHDT and YNNKEL (reference sequence). CDR3 nucleotides: TGTGCCAGCAGCCAAGCCGGGACTACCGACGGTGAGCAGTTCTTC. This codes for CASSQAGTTDGEQFF.

This chain connects TRBV27 to TRBJ1-1, with 9 bases matching TRBD1. Germline assignment: CDR1 MNHEY and CDR2 SMNVEV (reference sequence). CDR3 length equals 16 residues. Trimming at V came to 4 bases and at J to 2 bases, leaving 8 bases not matched to a gene. CDR3 loop: CASSSFPGQGNTEAFF. The DNA of the CDR3 is TGTGCCAGCAGTTCGTTCCCGGGACAGGGAAACACTGAAGCTTTCTTT.

The chain employs TRBV28 and TRBJ2-3, with a possible D match to TRBD2 (7 bases). The CDR3 runs 18 residues. Germline V gene sequence: CDR1 MDHEN, CDR2 SYDVKM. V lost 7 bases and J 6 bases, leaving 29 bases between the germline ends. CDR3 amino acids: CASTPWGLAERGRDTQYF. In DNA, the CDR3 is TGTGCCAGCACCCCTTGGGGGCTAGCGGAACGGGGGAGGGATACGCAGTATTTT.

CDR3 DNA sequence: TGTGCCAGCAAAACAGGGGGCGTAGGCACTGAAGCTTTCTTT. This gives the protein CASKTGGVGTEAFF. The gene calls are TRBV28 and TRBJ1-1, with TRBD1 matching over 9 bases. With 7 bases clipped from V and 4 bases from J, the junction kept 7 bases outside the gene matches. Germline assignment: CDR1 MDHEN and CDR2 SYDVKM. The CDR3 covers 14 residues.

This clone was counted a single time. The V and J genes are TRBV4-1 and TRBJ1-2; 7 nucleotides align to TRBD1. The CDR3 is 17 amino acids. Germline V CDR1 and CDR2: MGHRA, YSYEKL. The trim removed 5 bases at V and 0 bases at J, leaving 12 bases unmatched. The CDR3 reads CASSVRSDRDSNYGYTF. The CDR3 nucleotides are TGCGCCAGCAGCGTGCGTTCTGACAGGGATTCTAACTATGGCTACACCTTC.

V is TRBV7-6 and J is TRBJ2-3; maybe TRBD1 (5 bases). V lost 1 base, J lost 2 bases, and 10 bases lay in between. Germline V gives CDR1 SGHVS, CDR2 FNYEAQ. The CDR3 extends over 15 amino acids. The CDR3 region has the DNA TGTGCCAGCAGCTTAGGGACACTTTACACAGATACGCAGTATTTT. Its translation is CASSLGTLYTDTQYF.

This chain uses TRBV2 with TRBJ1-4, with 9 nucleotides matching TRBD1. The CDR3 spans 11 residues. J was trimmed by 11 bases and V by 8 bases; bases with no gene match: 3. Germline V gene data show CDR1 as SNHLY and CDR2 as FYNNEI. The DNA for the CDR3 is TGTGCCAGCTACAGGGGGCAGAAACTGTTTTTT. It translates to CASYRGQKLFF. The entire variable domain, with the rest obtained from reference TRBV2 and TRBJ1-4, is as follows: EPEVTQTPSHQVTQMGQEVILRCVPISNHLYFYWYRQILGQKVEFLVSFYNNEISEKSEIFDDQFSVERPDGSNFTLKIRSTKLEDSAMYFCASYRGQKLFFGSGTQLSVL.

The chain recombines TRBV3-1 (or the pseudogene TRBV3-2) with TRBJ2-1, with D maybe TRBD2 (5 bases). The V end lost 1 base, the J end lost 7 bases, and 20 bases lay between the germline ends. The CDR3 runs to 17 residues. Germline-derived CDR1 and CDR2 are LGHDT and YNNKEL (reference sequence). The CDR3: CASSQGGLGGLTNEQFF. In DNA, the CDR3 is TGTGCCAGCAGCCAAGGTGGGTTAGGCGGGCTTACTAATGAGCAGTTCTTC.

This clone was found once. The chain recombines TRBV6-5 with TRBJ1-5; TRBD1 matches at 9 bases. J gave up 7 bases and V 4 bases, and 5 bases lay outside the gene matches. The CDR3 loop spans 14 amino acids. Germline V CDR1 and CDR2: MNHEY, SVGAGI. The CDR3 sequence is CASSLYTGGQPQHF. The CDR3 nucleotides are TGTGCCAGCAGTTTGTATACAGGGGGCCAGCCCCAGCATTTT.

V is TRBV5-1 and J is TRBJ2-7; tentative D call: TRBD2 (6 bases). V lost 0 bases, J lost 3 bases, and 19 bases lay in between. This CDR3 comprises 17 residues. CDR1 and CDR2 from the germline V gene are SGHRS and YFSETQ. In nucleotides, the CDR3 is TGCGCCAGCAGCTTGGACGGGGGAAGACTAAGCTACTACGAGCAGTACTTC. It codes for CASSLDGGRLSYYEQYF. Supplemented by reference TRBV5-1 and TRBJ2-7, the full variable domain reads KAGVTQTPRYLIKTRGQQVTLSCSPISGHRSVSWYQQTPGQGLQFLFEYFSETQRNKGNFPGRFSGRQFSNSRSEMNVSTLELGDSALYLCASSLDGGRLSYYEQYFGPGTRLTVT.

This rearrangement joins TRBV28 to TRBJ1-2; tentative D call: TRBD1 (5 bases). V was trimmed by 5 bases and J by 3 bases, leaving 13 bases between them. Germline assignment: CDR1 MDHEN and CDR2 SYDVKM. This CDR3 has 14 residues. The CDR3 here is CASSEQVTHYGYTF. CDR3 nucleotide sequence: TGTGCCAGCAGTGAACAGGTTACTCACTATGGCTACACCTTC.

The sample holds one count of this clone. This rearrangement joins TRBV18 to TRBJ1-1; D uncertain. CDR3 size: 16 residues. The V gene's germline CDR1 is KGHSH and CDR2 LQKENI. The V gene lost 6 bases and the J gene lost 0 bases, with 17 bases spanning the gap. The chain's CDR3 is CASSSSGGLMNTEAFF. CDR3 nucleotides: TGTGCCAGCTCTTCCAGCGGAGGACTCATGAACACTGAAGCTTTCTTT.